These 6 T cell receptor beta chains originate from one sample sequenced in a study of blood T cell repertoires in COVID-19. Repertoires were generated with immunoSEQ multiplex PCR, while TCRdb's copy carries only in-frame clones and drops some. The sample contains over 150,000 clones, about 86% of which appear only once. Sequencing was done on a sample of PBMCs or T cells enriched from blood (not recorded which). These receptors all stem from a man aged 35-49 years who had recovered from COVID-19.

This chain links TRBV6-1 with TRBJ2-7, with a possible D match to TRBD1 (6 bases). V shed 2 bases and J shed 3 bases, with 14 bases lying between them. In germline, CDR1 is MNHNS, CDR2 SASEGT. CDR3 length: 15 amino acids. This CDR3 is CASSELWTDYYEQYF. In DNA form, the CDR3 reads TGTGCCAGCAGTGAACTCTGGACAGACTACTACGAGCAGTACTTC.

This clone showed up just a few times. The chain joins TRBV5-5 to TRBJ1-1; TRBD1 aligns across 7 bases. Germline loops: CDR1 SGHKS, CDR2 YYEKEE (reference sequence). V was clipped by 4 bases and J by 1 base; unmatched bases: 4. The CDR3 contains 14 residues. The CDR3: CASSQDRPNTEAFF. In DNA, the CDR3 is TGTGCCAGCAGCCAGGACAGGCCGAACACTGAAGCTTTCTTT.

V usage is TRBV29-1 and J usage is TRBJ1-1, with a weak D call TRBD1 (5 bases). CDR1 is SQVTM, CDR2 ANQGSEA, per germline. The CDR3 totals 15 residues. V was trimmed by 6 bases and J by 5 bases, leaving 22 bases between them. The CDR3 sequence is CSVHRIGPGRTEAFF. For the CDR3, the DNA is TGCAGCGTACACCGTATAGGGCCAGGGCGAACTGAAGCTTTCTTT.

The chain links TRBV3-1 (or the pseudogene TRBV3-2) to TRBJ1-1; 7 bases line up with TRBD1. V lost 5 bases to trimming and J lost 0 bases; unmatched junction nucleotides: 6. Germline CDR1 LGHDT, CDR2 YNNKEL (reference sequence). This CDR3 contains 15 residues. CDR3 loop: CASSVGDSLNTEAFF. The DNA of the CDR3 is TGTGCCAGCAGCGTCGGGGACAGCCTGAACACTGAAGCTTTCTTT.

This clone showed up just a few times. This sequence joins TRBV29-1 and TRBJ1-2; no firm D call. V was trimmed by 6 bases and J by 6 bases, leaving 8 bases between them. The CDR3 has 10 amino acids. The germline gives CDR1 SQVTM, CDR2 ANQGSEA. In nucleotides, the CDR3 is TGCAGCGTAGAACGTAATGGCTACACCTTC. Its translation is CSVERNGYTF.

This chain connects TRBV10-3 to TRBJ1-2; 8 bases match TRBD1. CDR1 and CDR2 (germline): ENHRY, SYGVKD. The CDR3 has 15 amino acids. V was clipped by 0 bases and J by 6 bases; unmatched bases: 6. CDR3 coding DNA: TGTGCCATCAGTGAGTCAGGCAGGGGGCGGGATGGCTACACCTTC. It codes for CAISESGRGRDGYTF.